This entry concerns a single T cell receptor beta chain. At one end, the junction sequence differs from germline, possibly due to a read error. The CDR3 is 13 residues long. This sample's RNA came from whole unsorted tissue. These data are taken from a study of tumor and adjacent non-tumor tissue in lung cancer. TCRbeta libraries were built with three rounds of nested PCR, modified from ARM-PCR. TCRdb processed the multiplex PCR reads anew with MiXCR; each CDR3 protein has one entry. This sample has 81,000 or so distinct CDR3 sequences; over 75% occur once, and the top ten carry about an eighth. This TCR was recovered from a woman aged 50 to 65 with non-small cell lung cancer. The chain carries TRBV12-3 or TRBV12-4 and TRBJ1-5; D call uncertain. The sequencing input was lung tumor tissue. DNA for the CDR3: TGTGCCAGTAGTTTGGGTTCATGGCCGCCCCAGCATTTC. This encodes CASSLGSWPPQHF.